This TCR beta chain was identified during a study of brain metastases from non-small cell lung cancer. Only a few counts were recorded for this clone. The CDR3 contains 16 residues. V shed 0 bases and J shed 2 bases, with 11 bases lying between them. Germline V gene data show CDR1 as MGHRA and CDR2 as YSYEKL. TCRdb keeps only in-frame clones here, not all; method: immunoSEQ multiplex PCR. Of approximately 2,300 clones listed, about 84% are singletons. The sample consisted of tumor-adjacent normal tissue. The clonotype originates from a donor at least 40 years old with non-small cell lung cancer. The gene calls are TRBV4-1 and TRBJ1-5; D ambiguous. CDR3 region: CASSQDLAPGNQPQHF. The CDR3 DNA reads TGCGCCAGCAGCCAAGATTTAGCGCCGGGCAATCAGCCCCAGCATTTT.